This T cell receptor beta chain was sequenced for a study of shared clonotypes between healthy human individuals. About the study: CD8 memory received one plate per donor, CD8 naive two, CD4 memory three and CD4 naive three. Regarding the study as a whole: Some naive CD4 clonotypes, roughly 5%, turned up in common across four donors. The rarefaction results pointed to incomplete sorted-subset sequencing despite large depth. The small donor group covered limited genetic and exposure diversity.

The germline V gene encodes CDR1 SGDLS and CDR2 YYNGEE. There are 12 residues in the CDR3. The V gene lost 0 bases and the J gene lost 13 bases, with 10 bases spanning the gap. Produced via immunoSEQ multiplex PCR; TCRdb's table is partial and in-frame only. The sample records approximately 700,000 clones, less than 80% being singletons. Comment on this clone: Its matching antigen is unknown.

The source of this sequence is a woman aged 25 to 45 in good health. The sequenced sample was memory CD4+ T cells sorted from blood. Subset meaning: CD45RA-negative fraction. The chain couples TRBV9 to TRBJ2-2; the D call may be TRBD1 or TRBD2 (5 bases each). The CDR3 sequence: CASSVGEGTLFF. The DNA of the CDR3 is TGTGCCAGCAGCGTAGGAGAGGGGACGCTGTTTTTT.